In this sample, the clone carrying this T cell receptor beta chain turned up many times. This sample was included in a study of CD8 T cells in ankylosing spondylitis. The authors made TCR beta libraries by quantitative 5'-RACE with molecular barcodes. TCRdb called the 5' RACE reads again in MiXCR, with one record for every CDR3 protein. The sample comprises about 200,000 distinct CDR3 sequences, roughly 13% of which are singletons, and approximately 15% rests with the top ten. Deletions cut 1 base from V and 1 base from J, with 17 bases between. Germline loops: CDR1 SGHRS, CDR2 YFSETQ. The CDR3 consists of 17 residues.

The chain joins TRBV5-1 to TRBJ1-1; the D is unclear. This receptor was obtained from a male donor with ankylosing spondylitis or in good health (not recorded which). The sequenced sample was blood, either unsorted or a sorted T cell fraction (not recorded which). The DNA of the CDR3 is TGCGCCAGCAGCTTGCGTGACCGGGAGACGGAGAACACTGAAGCTTTCTTT. It translates to CASSLRDRETENTEAFF.